The T cell receptor (beta chain) described here comes from a study of post-analysis software for immune sequencing data (dated by TCRdb to between 2014 and 2017). As for the study more broadly: Disease courses on record covered relapsing-remitting, secondary progressive and progressive-relapsing multiple sclerosis, though some patients had no subtype annotation. Patient repertoires were compared against ten to eleven previously published healthy control repertoires from donors aged roughly 6 to 28 years. A subset of samples was prepared in parallel using single-end sample barcoding, then pooled and co-amplified after Illumina adapter ligation.

The CDR3 numbers 14 residues from cysteine through phenylalanine. Of all the DNA, just the CDR3 is kept, 42 bases in frame from base 1. V ends up 4 bases short and J 4 bases short, with an unmatched junction base count of 7. From the germline V gene, CDR1 is SGHDT and CDR2 is YYEEEE. Paper-wide results and their limitations: The control group was slightly older than the multiple sclerosis patient group. Direct clustering with F measure revealed strong co-clustering of samples prepared in the same batch, which led to a batch-effect correction. Significantly higher frequencies in patients than in controls were found for roughly 5 TRBV segments, including TRBV5-6, TRBV5-1 and TRBV20-1. Multiple sclerosis patients had significantly lower normalized Chao1 diversity than controls, a result that suggests substantial peripheral T-cell clonal expansion.

To demonstrate the VDJtools post-analysis software, TCR beta repertoires were profiled from the peripheral blood of roughly 14 young patients with multiple sclerosis. The patients with multiple sclerosis were children and adolescents between about 6 and 16 years of age. This clonotype was picked up a small number of times. No cognate antigen has been identified for it. Qualities for individual bases were not recorded, and no much larger clone is one base off. The library was prepared using PCR. TCRdb lists the instrument as Illumina HiSeq 2500. To reduce PCR and sequencing biases, unique molecular identifiers were built into the TCR beta cDNA libraries. Approximately 500,000 cDNA molecules were obtained per 1 to 10 million input T cells, so each molecule approximated one T cell. The same protocol used for the earlier healthy control dataset was applied to prepare and sequence the patient libraries. Samples belonging to the same batch were prepared together, multiplexed and sequenced on a shared HiSeq lane. The study's own analysis went as follows. Raw barcoded reads were processed with MIGEC, discarding single-read molecular identifier groups before consensus assembly and CDR3 extraction. VDJtools was used for post-analysis of the clonotype tables, with diversity normalized by down-sampling every dataset to the smallest sample size. Repertoire overlap clustering matched CDR3 amino acid but not nucleotide sequences to correct batch-related cross-sample contamination. TCRdb took the public reads, trimmed them with fastp at Q25, ran MiXCR for clone calling and kept in-frame beta chains. Each CDR3 protein appears once, grouped with its most common genes and DNA. TCRdb's processing, not the study's, gives the V and J calls here. In this sample the table shows about 820,000 distinct CDR3 sequences, around 50% of which occur a single time. Approximately 4.4% of the sample is held by the ten biggest clonotypes.

The receptor chain draws on TRBV5-6 and TRBJ1-2; TRBD1 matches 7 bases in the middle. The sample was blood. The TCR comes from a girl under 18 with multiple sclerosis. The CDR3 sequence is CASSAPGQRYGYTF. The bases read TGTGCCAGCAGCGCTCCGGGACAGCGCTATGGCTACACCTTC.